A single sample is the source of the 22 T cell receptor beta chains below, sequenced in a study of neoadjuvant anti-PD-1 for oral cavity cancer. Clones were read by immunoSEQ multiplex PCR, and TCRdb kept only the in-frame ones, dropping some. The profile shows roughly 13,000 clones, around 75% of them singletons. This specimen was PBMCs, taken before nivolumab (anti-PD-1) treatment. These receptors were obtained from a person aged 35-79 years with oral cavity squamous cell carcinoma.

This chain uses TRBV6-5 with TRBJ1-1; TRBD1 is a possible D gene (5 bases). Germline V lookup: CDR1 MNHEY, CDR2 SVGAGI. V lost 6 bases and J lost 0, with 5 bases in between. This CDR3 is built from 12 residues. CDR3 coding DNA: TGTGCCAGCAGAGGGGTGAACACTGAAGCTTTCTTT. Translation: CASRGVNTEAFF.

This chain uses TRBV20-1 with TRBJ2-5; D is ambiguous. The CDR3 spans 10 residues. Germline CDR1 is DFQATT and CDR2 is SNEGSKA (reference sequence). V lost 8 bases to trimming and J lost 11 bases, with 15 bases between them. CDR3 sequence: CSTKSPPQYF. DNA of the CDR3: TGCAGTACCAAAAGCCCACCTCAGTACTTC.

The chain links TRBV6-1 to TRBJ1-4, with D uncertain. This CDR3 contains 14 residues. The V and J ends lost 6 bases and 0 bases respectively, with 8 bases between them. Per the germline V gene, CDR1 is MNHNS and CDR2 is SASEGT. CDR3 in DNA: TGTGCCAGCAGGGAGGGTTCAACTAATGAAAAACTGTTTTTT. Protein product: CASREGSTNEKLFF.

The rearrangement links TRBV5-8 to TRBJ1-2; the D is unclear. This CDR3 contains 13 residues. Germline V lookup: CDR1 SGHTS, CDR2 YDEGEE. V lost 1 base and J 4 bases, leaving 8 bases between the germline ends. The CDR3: CASSLTPSYGYTF. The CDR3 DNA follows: TGTGCCAGCAGCTTGACACCGAGCTATGGCTACACCTTC.

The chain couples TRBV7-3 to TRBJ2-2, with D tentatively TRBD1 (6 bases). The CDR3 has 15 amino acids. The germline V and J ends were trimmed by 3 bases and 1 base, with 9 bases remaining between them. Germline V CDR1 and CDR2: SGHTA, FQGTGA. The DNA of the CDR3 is TGTGCCAGCAGCTTCGGGACATTGAACACCGGGGAGCTGTTTTTT. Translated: CASSFGTLNTGELFF.

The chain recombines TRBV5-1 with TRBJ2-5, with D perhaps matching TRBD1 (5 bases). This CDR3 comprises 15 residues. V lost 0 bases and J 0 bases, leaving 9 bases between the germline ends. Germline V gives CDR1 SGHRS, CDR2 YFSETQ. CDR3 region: CASSLALGDQETQYF. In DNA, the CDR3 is TGCGCCAGCAGCTTGGCTCTAGGGGACCAAGAGACCCAGTACTTC.

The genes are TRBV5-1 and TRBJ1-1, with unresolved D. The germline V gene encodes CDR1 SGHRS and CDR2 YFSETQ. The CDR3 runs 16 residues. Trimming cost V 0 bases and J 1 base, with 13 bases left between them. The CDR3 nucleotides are TGCGCCAGCAGCTTGGCCGGCAGCAACACGAACACTGAAGCTTTCTTT. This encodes CASSLAGSNTNTEAFF.

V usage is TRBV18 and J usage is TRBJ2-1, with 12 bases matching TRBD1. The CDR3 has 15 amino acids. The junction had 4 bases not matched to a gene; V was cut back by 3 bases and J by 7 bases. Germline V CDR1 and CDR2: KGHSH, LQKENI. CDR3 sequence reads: CASSPTGQGANEQFF. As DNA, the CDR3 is TGTGCCAGCTCACCGACGGGACAGGGGGCGAATGAGCAGTTCTTC.

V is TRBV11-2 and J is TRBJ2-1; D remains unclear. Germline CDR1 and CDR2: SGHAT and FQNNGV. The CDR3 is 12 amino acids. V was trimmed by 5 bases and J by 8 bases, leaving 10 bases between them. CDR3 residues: CASSRNRDEQFF. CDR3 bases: TGTGCCAGCAGCAGAAATCGGGATGAGCAGTTCTTC.

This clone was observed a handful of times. In DNA form, the CDR3 reads TGTGCCAGCAGCCTACAGGGGGTATCGAACACTGAAGCTTTCTTT. Encoded protein: CASSLQGVSNTEAFF. The V gene is TRBV7-2, the J gene TRBJ1-1; 8 bases align to TRBD1. CDR1 and CDR2 (germline): SGHTA, FQGNSA. V lost 5 bases to trimming and J lost 1 base; unmatched junction nucleotides: 6. The CDR3 covers 15 residues.

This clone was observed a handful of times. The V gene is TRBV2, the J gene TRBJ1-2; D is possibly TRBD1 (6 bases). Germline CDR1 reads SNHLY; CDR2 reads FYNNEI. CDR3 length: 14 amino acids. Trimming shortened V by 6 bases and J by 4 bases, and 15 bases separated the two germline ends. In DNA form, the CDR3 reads TGTGCCAGCAGCTACAGGGAAGGAGCCTATGGCTACACCTTC. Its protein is CASSYREGAYGYTF.

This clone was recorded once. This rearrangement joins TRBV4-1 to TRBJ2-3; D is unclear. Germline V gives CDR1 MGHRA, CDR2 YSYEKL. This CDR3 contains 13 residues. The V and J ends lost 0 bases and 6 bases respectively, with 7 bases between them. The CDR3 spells CASSQEETDTQYF. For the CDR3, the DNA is TGCGCCAGCAGCCAAGAAGAAACGGATACGCAGTATTTT.

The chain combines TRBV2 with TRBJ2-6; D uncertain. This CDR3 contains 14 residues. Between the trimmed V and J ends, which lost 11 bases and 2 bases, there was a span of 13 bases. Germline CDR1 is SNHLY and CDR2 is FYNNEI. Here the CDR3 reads CAGKSVPGANVLTF. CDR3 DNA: TGTGCCGGTAAGAGCGTCCCTGGGGCCAACGTCCTGACTTTC. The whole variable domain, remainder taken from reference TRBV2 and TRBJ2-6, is EPEVTQTPSHQVTQMGQEVILRCVPISNHLYFYWYRQILGQKVEFLVSFYNNEISEKSEIFDDQFSVERPDGSNFTLKIRSTKLEDSAMYFCAGKSVPGANVLTFGAGSRLTVL.

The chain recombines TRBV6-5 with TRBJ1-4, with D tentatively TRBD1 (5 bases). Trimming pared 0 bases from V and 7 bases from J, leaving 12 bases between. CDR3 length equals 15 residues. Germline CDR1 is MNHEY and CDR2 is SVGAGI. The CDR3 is CASSYSRQWGEKLFF. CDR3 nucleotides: TGTGCCAGCAGTTACTCGAGACAGTGGGGTGAAAAACTGTTTTTT.

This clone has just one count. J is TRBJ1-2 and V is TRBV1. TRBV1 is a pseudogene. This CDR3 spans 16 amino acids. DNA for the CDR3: TGCACCAGCAGCCCCCGGCGGGGACAATCGGACTATGGCTACACCTTC. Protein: CTSSPRRGQSDYGYTF.

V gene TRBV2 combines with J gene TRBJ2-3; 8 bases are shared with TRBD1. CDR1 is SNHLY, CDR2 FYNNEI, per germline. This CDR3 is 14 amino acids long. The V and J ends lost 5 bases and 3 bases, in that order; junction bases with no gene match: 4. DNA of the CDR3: TGTGCCAGCAGTAGGGACAGGCGGACAGATACGCAGTATTTT. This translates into CASSRDRRTDTQYF.

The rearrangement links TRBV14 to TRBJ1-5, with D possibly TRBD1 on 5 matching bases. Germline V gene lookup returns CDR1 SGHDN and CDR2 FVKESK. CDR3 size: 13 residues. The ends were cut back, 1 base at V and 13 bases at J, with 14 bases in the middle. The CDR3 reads CASSQAHSGLQHF. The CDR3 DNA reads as TGTGCCAGCAGCCAAGCCCACTCGGGACTGCAGCATTTT.

DNA for the CDR3: TGTGCCAGCAGCATCACGGACAGGGGGCGGTACGAGCAGTACTTC. It encodes CASSITDRGRYEQYF. The chain has TRBV7-8 and TRBJ2-7; 11 bases match TRBD1. Germline V gene data show CDR1 as SGHVS and CDR2 as FQNEAQ. CDR3 size: 15 residues. After removal of 5 bases from V and 4 bases from J, the junction contained 7 bases not matched to a gene. The entire variable domain, with the rest obtained from reference TRBV7-8 and TRBJ2-7, is as follows: GAGVSQSPRYKVAKRGQDVALRCDPISGHVSLFWYQQALGQGPEFLTYFQNEAQLDKSGLPSDRFFAERPEGSVSTLKIQRTQQEDSAVYLCASSITDRGRYEQYFGPGTRLTVT.

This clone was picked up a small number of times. The CDR3 spells CASSDWYEQYF. CDR3 in DNA: TGTGCCAGCAGTGATTGGTACGAGCAGTACTTC. The V call is TRBV6-1, the J call TRBJ2-7; D not certain. The CDR3 is 11 amino acids. Germline CDR1 and CDR2: MNHNS and SASEGT. Trimming took 3 bases from V and 4 from J, leaving 4 bases between them.

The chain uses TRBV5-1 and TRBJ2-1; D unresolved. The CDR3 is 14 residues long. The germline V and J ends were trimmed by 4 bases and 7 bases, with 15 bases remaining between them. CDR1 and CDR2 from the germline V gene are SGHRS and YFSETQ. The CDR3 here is CASSPWQTENEQFF. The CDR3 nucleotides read TGCGCCAGCAGCCCCTGGCAGACGGAGAATGAGCAGTTCTTC.

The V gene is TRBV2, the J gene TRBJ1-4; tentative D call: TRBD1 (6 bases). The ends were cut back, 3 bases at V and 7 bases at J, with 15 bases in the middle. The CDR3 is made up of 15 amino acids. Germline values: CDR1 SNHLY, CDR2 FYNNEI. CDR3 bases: TGTGCCAGCAGTGAGGATACAGGGCCGTTTGAAAAACTGTTTTTT. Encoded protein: CASSEDTGPFEKLFF. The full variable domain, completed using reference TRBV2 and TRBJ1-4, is EPEVTQTPSHQVTQMGQEVILRCVPISNHLYFYWYRQILGQKVEFLVSFYNNEISEKSEIFDDQFSVERPDGSNFTLKIRSTKLEDSAMYFCASSEDTGPFEKLFFGSGTQLSVL.

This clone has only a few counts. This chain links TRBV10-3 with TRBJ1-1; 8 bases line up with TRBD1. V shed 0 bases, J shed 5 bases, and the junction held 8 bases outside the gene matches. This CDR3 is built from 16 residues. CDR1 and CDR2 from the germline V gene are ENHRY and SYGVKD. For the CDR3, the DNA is TGTGCCATCAGTGAGTCTATGGGCAGGGGGCGGACTGAAGCTTTCTTT. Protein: CAISESMGRGRTEAFF.